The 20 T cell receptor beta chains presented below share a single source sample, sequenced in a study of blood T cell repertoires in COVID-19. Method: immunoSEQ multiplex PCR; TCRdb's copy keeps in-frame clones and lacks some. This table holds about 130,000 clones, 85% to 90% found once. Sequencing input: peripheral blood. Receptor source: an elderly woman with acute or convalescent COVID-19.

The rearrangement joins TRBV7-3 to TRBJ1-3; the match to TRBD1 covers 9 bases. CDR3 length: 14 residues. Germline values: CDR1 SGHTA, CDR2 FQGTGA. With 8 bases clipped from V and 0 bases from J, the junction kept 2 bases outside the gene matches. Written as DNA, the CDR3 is TGTGCCAGCGGGACAGGGACCTCTGGAAACACCATATATTTT. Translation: CASGTGTSGNTIYF.

CDR3 sequence: CASSLQGENTEAFF. CDR3 DNA sequence: TGTGCCAGCTCACTACAGGGTGAAAACACTGAAGCTTTCTTT. V gene TRBV18 combines with J gene TRBJ1-1, with D tentatively TRBD1 (6 bases). The germline CDR1 and CDR2 sequences are KGHSH and LQKENI. V dropped 4 bases and J dropped 2 bases, with 11 bases sitting between them. CDR3 length: 14 amino acids.

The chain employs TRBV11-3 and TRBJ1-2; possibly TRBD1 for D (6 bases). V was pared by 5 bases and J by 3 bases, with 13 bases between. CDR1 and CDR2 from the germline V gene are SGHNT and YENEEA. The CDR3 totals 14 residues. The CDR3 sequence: CASSPGQKYYGYTF. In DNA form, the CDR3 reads TGTGCCAGCAGCCCCGGACAGAAATACTATGGCTACACCTTC. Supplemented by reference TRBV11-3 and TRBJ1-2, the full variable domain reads EAGVVQSPRYKIIEKKQPVAFWCNPISGHNTLYWYLQNLGQGPELLIRYENEEAVDDSQLPKDRFSAERLKGVDSTLKIQPAELGDSAVYLCASSPGQKYYGYTFGSGTRLTVV.

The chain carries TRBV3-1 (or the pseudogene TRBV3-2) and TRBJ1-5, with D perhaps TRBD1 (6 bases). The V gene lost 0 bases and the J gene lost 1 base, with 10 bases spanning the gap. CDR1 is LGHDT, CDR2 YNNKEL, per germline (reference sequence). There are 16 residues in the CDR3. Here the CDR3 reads CASSQERGTSNQPQHF. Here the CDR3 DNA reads TGTGCCAGCAGCCAAGAAAGGGGGACCAGCAATCAGCCCCAGCATTTT.

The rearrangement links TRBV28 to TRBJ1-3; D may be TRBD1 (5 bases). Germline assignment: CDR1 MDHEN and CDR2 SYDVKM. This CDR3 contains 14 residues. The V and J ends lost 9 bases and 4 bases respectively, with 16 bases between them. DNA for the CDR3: TGTGCCAGTACTCTAATCGGACAAGGAAACACCATATATTTT. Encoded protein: CASTLIGQGNTIYF.

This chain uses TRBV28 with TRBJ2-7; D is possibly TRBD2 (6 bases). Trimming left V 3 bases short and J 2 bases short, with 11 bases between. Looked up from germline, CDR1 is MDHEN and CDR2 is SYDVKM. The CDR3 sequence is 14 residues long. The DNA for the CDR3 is TGTGCCAGCAGTTTGTGGAGGGCTGCCTACGAGCAGTACGTC. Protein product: CASSLWRAAYEQYV.

The CDR3 bases are TGCAGCGCCCGGGGGGGGGCTGAGGGGGATGAGCAGTTCTTC. Amino acids: CSARGGAEGDEQFF. The chain couples TRBV29-1 to TRBJ2-1; 8 bases match TRBD2. Trimming took 7 bases from V and 8 from J; bases not matched to a gene: 13. CDR3 length: 14 amino acids. The V gene's germline CDR1 is SQVTM and CDR2 ANQGSEA.

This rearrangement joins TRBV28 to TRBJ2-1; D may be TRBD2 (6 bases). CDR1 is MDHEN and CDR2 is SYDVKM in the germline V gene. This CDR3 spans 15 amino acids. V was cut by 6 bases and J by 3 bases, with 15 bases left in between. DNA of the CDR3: TGTGCCAGCAGAACCGCGGGACGATTCTACAATGAGCAGTTCTTC. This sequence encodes CASRTAGRFYNEQFF.

CDR3 sequence (DNA): TGTGCCAGCAGCCACACCCTGGGGAGACACAGCACAGATACGCAGTATTTT. The encoded protein is CASSHTLGRHSTDTQYF. The chain is built from TRBV4-2 and TRBJ2-3, with a possible D match to TRBD2 (5 bases). This CDR3 has 17 residues. V was trimmed by 3 bases and J by 0 bases, leaving 16 bases between them. Per the germline V gene, CDR1 is LGHNA and CDR2 is YNFKEQ.

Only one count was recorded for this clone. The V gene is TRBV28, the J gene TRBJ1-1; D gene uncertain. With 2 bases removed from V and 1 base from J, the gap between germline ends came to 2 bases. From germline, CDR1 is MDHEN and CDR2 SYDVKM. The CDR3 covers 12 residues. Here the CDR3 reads CASSLQNTEAFF. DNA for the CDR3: TGTGCCAGCAGTTTACAGAACACTGAAGCTTTCTTT. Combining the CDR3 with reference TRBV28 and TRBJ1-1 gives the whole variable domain DVKVTQSSRYLVKRTGEKVFLECVQDMDHENMFWYRQDPGLGLRLIYFSYDVKMKEKGDIPEGYSVSREKKERFSLILESASTNQTSMYLCASSLQNTEAFFGQGTRLTVV.

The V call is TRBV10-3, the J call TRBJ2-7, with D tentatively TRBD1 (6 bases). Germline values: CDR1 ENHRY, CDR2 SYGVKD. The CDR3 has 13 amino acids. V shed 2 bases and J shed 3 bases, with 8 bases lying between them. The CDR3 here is CAISETGNYEQYV. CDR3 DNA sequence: TGTGCCATCAGTGAGACAGGGAACTACGAGCAGTACGTC.

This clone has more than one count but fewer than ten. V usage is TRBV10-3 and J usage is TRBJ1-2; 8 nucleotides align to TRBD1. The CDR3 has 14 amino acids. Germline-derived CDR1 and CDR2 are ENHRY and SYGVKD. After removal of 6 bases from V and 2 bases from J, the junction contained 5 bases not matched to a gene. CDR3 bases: TGTGCCATCAGGGCGGGGGACAGGAACTATGGCTACACCTTC. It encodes CAIRAGDRNYGYTF.

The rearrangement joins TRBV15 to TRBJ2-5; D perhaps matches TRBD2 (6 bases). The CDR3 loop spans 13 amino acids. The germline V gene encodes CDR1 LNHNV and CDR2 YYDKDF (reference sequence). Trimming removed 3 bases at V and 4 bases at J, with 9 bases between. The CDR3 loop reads CATSRGGLETQYF. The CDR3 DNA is TGTGCCACCAGCAGGGGGGGACTAGAGACCCAGTACTTC.

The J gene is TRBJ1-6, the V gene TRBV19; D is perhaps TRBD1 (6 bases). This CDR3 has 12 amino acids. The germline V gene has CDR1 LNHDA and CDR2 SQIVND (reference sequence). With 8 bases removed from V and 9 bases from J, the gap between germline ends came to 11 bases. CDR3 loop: CASQQGPSPLHF. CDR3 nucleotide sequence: TGTGCCAGTCAACAGGGTCCTTCACCCCTCCACTTT.

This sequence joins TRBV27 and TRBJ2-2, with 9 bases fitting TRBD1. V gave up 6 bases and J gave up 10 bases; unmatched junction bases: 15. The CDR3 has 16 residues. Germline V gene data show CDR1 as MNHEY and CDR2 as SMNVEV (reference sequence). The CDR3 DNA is TGTGCCAGCAGCCGATATTTACAGGGGGCGCGGAAGGAGCTGTTTTTT. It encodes CASSRYLQGARKELFF.

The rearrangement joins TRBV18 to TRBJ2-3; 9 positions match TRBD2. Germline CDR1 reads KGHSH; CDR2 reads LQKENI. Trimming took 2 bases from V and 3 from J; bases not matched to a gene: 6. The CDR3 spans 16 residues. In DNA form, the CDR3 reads TGTGCCAGCTCACCAAGAGGAGCGGGGGGAACAGATACGCAGTATTTT. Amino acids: CASSPRGAGGTDTQYF.

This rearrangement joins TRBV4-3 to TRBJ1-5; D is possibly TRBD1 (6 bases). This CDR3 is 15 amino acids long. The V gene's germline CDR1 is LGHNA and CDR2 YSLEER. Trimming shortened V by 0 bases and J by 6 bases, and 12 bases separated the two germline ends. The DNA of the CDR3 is TGCGCCAGCAGCCAAGAAAGGGGGGGCGGTCAGCCCCAGCATTTT. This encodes CASSQERGGGQPQHF.

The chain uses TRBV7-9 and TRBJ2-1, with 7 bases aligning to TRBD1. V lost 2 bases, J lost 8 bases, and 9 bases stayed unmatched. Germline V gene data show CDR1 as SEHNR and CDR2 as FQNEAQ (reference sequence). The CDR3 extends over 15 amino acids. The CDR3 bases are TGTGCCAGCAGCTTATCAAGGGGGCGTACCGATGAGCAGTTCTTC. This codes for CASSLSRGRTDEQFF. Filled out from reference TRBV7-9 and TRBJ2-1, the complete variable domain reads DTGVSQNPRHKITKRGQNVTFRCDPISEHNRLYWYRQTLGQGPEFLTYFQNEAQLEKSRLLSDRFSAERPKGSFSTLEIQRTEQGDSAMYLCASSLSRGRTDEQFFGPGTRLTVL.

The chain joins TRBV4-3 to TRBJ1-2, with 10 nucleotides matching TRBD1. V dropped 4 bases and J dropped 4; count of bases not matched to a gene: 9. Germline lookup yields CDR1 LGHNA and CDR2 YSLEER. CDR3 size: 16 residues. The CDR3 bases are TGCGCCAGCAGCCCCTCCGGGACAGGGGCGGTCTATGGCTACACCTTC. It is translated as CASSPSGTGAVYGYTF.

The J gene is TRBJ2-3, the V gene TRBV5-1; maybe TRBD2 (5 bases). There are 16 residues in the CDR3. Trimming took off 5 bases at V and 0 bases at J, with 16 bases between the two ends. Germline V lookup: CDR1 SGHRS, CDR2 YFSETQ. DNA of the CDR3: TGCGCCAGCAGGGTCAATTTGTGGGAGAGCACAGATACGCAGTATTTT. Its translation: CASRVNLWESTDTQYF.